This T cell receptor beta chain was recorded in a study of blood T cell repertoires in COVID-19. Study details: Both acute and convalescent COVID-19 samples were obtained from the United States, Italy and Spain. T cells, B-cell-depleted T cells, or PBMCs supplied cDNA or gDNA.

Per the original data handling: Amplification of reference gene primers was used by the study to estimate nucleated cell counts. The assay was immunoSEQ multiplex PCR, and TCRdb's table has in-frame clones only and misses some. The V and J calls and clone size come from that table; D and trimming were worked out from the DNA. The top ten clones hold about 6.3% of a sample with roughly 350,000 clones, about nine tenths of them seen once. Germline V lookup: CDR1 SGHRS, CDR2 YFSETQ. The CDR3 loop spans 15 amino acids. The V gene lost 0 bases and the J gene lost 0 bases, with 9 bases spanning the gap. The Seattle patients, enrolled during active infection, were followed longitudinally. Only one count was recorded for this clone.

The chain combines TRBV5-1 with TRBJ1-2; D remains ambiguous. The clonotype comes from a woman aged 50 to 60 with COVID-19, enrolled during active disease. Input material: peripheral blood. The CDR3 coding sequence is TGCGCCAGCAGCTTGGACAGCGGGTCTAACTATGGCTACACCTTC. Protein: CASSLDSGSNYGYTF.